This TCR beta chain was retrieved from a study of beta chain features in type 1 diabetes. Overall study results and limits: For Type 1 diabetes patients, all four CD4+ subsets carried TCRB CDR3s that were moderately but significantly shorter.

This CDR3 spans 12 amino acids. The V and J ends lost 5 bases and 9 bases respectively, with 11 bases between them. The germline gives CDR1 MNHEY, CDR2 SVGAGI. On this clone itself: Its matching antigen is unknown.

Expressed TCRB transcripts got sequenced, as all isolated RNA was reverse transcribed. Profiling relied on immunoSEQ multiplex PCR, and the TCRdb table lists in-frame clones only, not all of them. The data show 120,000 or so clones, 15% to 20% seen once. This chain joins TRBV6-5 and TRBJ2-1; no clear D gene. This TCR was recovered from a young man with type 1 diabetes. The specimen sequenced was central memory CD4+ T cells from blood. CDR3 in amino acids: CASSLFNGEQFF. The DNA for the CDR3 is TGTGCCAGCAGTCTTTTTAACGGTGAGCAGTTCTTC.